This T cell receptor (beta chain) originates from a study of control samples from healthy donors and cancer patients. Profiled with immunoSEQ multiplex PCR; TCRdb holds only in-frame clones, not every one. The profile shows tens of thousands of clones, around 90% of them singletons. Trimming took 1 base from V and 1 from J, leaving 16 bases between them. Germline CDR1 reads MGHRA; CDR2 reads YSYEKL. CDR3 length: 18 residues. The sample was PBMCs. This chain connects TRBV4-1 to TRBJ1-4, with unresolved D. This sequence was found in a woman aged 60 to 75 with head and neck cancer. CDR3 protein: CASSQVQGRIGTNEKLFF. In DNA form, the CDR3 reads TGCGCCAGCAGCCAAGTTCAAGGGAGAATCGGAACTAATGAAAAACTGTTTTTT.